This is a list of T cell receptor beta chains from one sample in a study of T cells expressing NK-cell markers. Each CDR3 protein gets one entry in TCRdb, which reprocessed the 5' RACE reads and gives no DNA. The sample's table shows 120,000 to 150,000 distinct CDR3 sequences. What was sequenced was blood T cells: a sorted CD56 or NKG2C T cell subset, CD4+ or CD8+ T cells, or bulk PBMC T cells (not recorded which). The source of these receptors is a man between 18 and 35 years old in good health. Both conserved end residues are part of each CDR3.

cdr3_aa	v_call	j_call
CASSSPRELVGEQYF	TRBV12-3/TRBV12-4	TRBJ2-7
CASSLRHNGATGELFF	TRBV28	TRBJ2-2
CSVEGWAGSSYEQYF	TRBV29-1	TRBJ2-7
CASPAGGPTDTQYF	TRBV30	TRBJ2-3
CASSPPDRGPTDTQYF	TRBV4-1	TRBJ2-3
CASSLLGGDTEAFF	TRBV27	TRBJ1-1
CASTVGGNNSPLHF	TRBV19	TRBJ1-6
CASSLSQGATYEQYF	TRBV13	TRBJ2-7
CASRLLAGGLHEQYF	TRBV27	TRBJ2-7
CASSRWTSSGIAMGEQFF	TRBV12-3/TRBV12-4	TRBJ2-1
CSVVGLAGVGSYNEQFF	TRBV29-1	TRBJ2-1
CASSPTRGSPSNNEQFF	TRBV7-9	TRBJ2-1
CASSEVYDSVNYGYTF	TRBV25-1	TRBJ1-2
CASSPGLAGQFF	TRBV2	TRBJ2-1
CASSHGGEQYF	TRBV7-2	TRBJ2-7
CASRLHEGVQVGTQYF	TRBV11-2	TRBJ2-5
CSVVAGWSSYNEQFF	TRBV29-1	TRBJ2-1
CASSVSPESYEQYF	TRBV9	TRBJ2-7
CSASFRQEEQYF	TRBV20-1	TRBJ2-7